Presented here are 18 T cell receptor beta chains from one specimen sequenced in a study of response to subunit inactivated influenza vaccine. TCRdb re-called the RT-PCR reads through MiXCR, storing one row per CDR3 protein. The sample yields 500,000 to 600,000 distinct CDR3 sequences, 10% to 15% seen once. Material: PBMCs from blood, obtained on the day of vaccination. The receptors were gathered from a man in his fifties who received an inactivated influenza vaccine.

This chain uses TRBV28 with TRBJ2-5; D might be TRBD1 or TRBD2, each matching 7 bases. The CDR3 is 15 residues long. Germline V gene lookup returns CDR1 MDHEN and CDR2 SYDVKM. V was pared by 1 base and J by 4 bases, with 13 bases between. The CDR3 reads CASSLLARGGETQYF. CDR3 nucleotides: TGTGCCAGCAGTTTATTGGCCAGGGGGGGAGAGACCCAGTACTTC.

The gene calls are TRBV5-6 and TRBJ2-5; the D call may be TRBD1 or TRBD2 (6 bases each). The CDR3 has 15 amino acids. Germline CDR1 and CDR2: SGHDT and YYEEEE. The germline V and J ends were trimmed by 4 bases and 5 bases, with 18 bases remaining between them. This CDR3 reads CASSVLQGGGETQYF. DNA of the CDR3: TGTGCCAGCAGCGTCCTACAGGGAGGCGGGGAGACCCAGTACTTC. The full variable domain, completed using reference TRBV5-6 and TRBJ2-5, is DAGVTQSPTHLIKTRGQQVTLRCSPKSGHDTVSWYQQALGQGPQFIFQYYEEEERQRGNFPDRFSGHQFPNYSSELNVNALLLGDSALYLCASSVLQGGGETQYFGPGTRLLVL.

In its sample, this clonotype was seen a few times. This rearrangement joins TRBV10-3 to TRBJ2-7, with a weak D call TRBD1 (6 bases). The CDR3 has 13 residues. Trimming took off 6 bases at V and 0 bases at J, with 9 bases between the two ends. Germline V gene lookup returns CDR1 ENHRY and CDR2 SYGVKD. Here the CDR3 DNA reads TGTGCCATCAGCGAGGACAGCTCCTACGAGCAGTACTTC. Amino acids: CAISEDSSYEQYF.

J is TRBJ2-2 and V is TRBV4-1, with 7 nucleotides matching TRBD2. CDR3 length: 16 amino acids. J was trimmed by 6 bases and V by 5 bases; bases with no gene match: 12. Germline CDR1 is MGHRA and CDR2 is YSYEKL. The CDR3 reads CASSKGPGGRPGELFF. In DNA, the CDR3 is TGCGCCAGCAGCAAAGGACCGGGAGGAAGACCCGGGGAGCTGTTTTTT.

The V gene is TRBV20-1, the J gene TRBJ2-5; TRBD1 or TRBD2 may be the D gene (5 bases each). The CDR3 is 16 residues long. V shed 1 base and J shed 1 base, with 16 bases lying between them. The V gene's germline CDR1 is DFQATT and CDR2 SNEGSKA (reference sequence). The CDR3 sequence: CSARGAYGGPQETQYF. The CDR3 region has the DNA TGCAGTGCTAGAGGGGCTTATGGGGGACCCCAAGAGACCCAGTACTTC.

The CDR3 reads CSVEDRNSKYEQYF. CDR3 bases: TGCAGCGTTGAAGATCGTAACTCTAAATACGAGCAGTACTTC. J is TRBJ2-7 and V is TRBV29-1; D uncertain. The CDR3 extends over 14 amino acids. The V and J ends lost 0 bases and 4 bases respectively, with 13 bases between them. CDR1 is SQVTM, CDR2 ANQGSEA, per germline.

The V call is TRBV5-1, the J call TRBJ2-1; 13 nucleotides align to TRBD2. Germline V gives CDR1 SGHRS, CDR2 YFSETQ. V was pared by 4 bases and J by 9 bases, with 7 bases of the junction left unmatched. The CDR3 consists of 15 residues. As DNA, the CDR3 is TGCGCCAGCAGCCAAACTAGCGGGGGGGCCGTTGAGCAGTTCTTC. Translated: CASSQTSGGAVEQFF.

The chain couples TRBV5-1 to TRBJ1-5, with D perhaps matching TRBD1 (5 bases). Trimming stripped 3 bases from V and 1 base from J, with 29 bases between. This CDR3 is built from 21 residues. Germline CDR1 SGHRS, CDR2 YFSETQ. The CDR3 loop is CASSSDLQGQGSLESNQPQHF. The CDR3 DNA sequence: TGCGCCAGCAGCTCGGACCTTCAAGGGCAGGGTTCACTTGAGAGCAATCAGCCCCAGCATTTT.

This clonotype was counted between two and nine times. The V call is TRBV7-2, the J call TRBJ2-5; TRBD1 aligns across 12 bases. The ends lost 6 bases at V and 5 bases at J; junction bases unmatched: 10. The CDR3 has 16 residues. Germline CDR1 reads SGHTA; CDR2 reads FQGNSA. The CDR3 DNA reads TGTGCCAGCAGGGAACCGGGACAGGGGGCCGGGGAGACCCAGTACTTC. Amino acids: CASREPGQGAGETQYF.

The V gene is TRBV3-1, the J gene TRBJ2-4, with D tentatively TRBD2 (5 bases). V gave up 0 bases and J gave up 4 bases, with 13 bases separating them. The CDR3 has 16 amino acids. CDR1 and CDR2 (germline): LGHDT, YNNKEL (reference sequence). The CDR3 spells CASSQELRGHKNIQYF. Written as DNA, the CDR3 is TGTGCCAGCAGCCAAGAATTACGGGGTCATAAAAACATTCAGTACTTC.

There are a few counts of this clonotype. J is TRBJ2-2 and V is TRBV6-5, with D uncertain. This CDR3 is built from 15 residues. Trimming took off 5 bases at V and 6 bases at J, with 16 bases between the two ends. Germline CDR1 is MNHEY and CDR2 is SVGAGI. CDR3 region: CASSLRPLGPGELFF. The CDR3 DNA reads TGTGCCAGCAGTCTACGGCCCTTGGGTCCCGGGGAGCTGTTTTTT.

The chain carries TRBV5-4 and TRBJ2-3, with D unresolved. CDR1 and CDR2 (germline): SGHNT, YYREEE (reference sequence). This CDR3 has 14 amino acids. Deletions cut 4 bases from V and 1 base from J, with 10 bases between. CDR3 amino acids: CASSIPSRTDTQYF. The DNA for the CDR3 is TGTGCCAGCAGCATACCGTCCCGCACAGATACGCAGTATTTT.

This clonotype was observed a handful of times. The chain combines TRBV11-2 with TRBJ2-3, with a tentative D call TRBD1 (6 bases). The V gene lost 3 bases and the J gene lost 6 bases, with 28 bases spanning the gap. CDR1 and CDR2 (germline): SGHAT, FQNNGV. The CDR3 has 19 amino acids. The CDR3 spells CASSFSTRTAYYGGDTQYF. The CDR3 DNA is TGTGCCAGCAGCTTTTCTACACGGACAGCCTACTATGGTGGTGATACGCAGTATTTT. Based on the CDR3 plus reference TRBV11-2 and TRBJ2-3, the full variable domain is EAGVAQSPRYKIIEKRQSVAFWCNPISGHATLYWYQQILGQGPKLLIQFQNNGVVDDSQLPKDRFSAERLKGVDSTLKIQPAKLEDSAVYLCASSFSTRTAYYGGDTQYFGPGTRLTVL.

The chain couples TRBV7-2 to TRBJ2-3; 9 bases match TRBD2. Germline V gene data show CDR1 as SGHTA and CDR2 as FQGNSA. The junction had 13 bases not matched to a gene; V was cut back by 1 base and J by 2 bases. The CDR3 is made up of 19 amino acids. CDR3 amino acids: CASSLGPAGAGGTTDTQYF. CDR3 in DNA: TGTGCCAGCAGCTTAGGGCCGGCTGGAGCGGGGGGAACCACAGATACGCAGTATTTT.

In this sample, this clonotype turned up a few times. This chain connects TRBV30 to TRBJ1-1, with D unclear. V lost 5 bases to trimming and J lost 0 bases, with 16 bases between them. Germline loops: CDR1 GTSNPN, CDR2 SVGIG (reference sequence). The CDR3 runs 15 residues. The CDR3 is CAWVPFRIMNTEAFF. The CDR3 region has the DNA TGTGCCTGGGTACCCTTCAGGATCATGAACACTGAAGCTTTCTTT.

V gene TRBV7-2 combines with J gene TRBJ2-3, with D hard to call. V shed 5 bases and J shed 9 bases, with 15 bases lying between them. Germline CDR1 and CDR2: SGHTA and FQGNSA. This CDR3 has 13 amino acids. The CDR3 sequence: CASSPRMLVTQYF. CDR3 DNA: TGTGCCAGCAGCCCTCGGATGTTGGTGACGCAGTATTTT.

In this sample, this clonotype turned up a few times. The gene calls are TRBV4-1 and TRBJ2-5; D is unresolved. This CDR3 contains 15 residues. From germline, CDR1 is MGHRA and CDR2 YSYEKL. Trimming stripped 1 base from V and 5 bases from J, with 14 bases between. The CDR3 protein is CASSQGSREDETQYF. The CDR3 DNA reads TGCGCCAGCAGCCAAGGGAGCCGAGAGGACGAGACCCAGTACTTC.

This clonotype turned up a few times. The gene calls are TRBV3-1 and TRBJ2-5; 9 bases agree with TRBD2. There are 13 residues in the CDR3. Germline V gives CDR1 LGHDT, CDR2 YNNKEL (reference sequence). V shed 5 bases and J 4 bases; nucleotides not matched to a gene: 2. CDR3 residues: CASSSSGGETQYF. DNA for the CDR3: TGTGCCAGCAGCAGTAGCGGGGGAGAGACCCAGTACTTC.